A single sample is the source of the 12 T cell receptor beta chains below, sequenced in a study of blood T cells in healthy people across ages. A second 7 to 11 cycle PCR used barcoded and J-beta primers. TCRdb re-called the 5' RACE reads through MiXCR, storing one row per CDR3 protein. The table shows some 1.4 million distinct CDR3 sequences, with 42% occurring only once. The sequencing sample was made of blood. These TCRs come from a woman between 18 and 30 years old in good health.

This clonotype was recorded a few times. This rearrangement joins TRBV28 to TRBJ1-1, with D perhaps matching TRBD1 (5 bases). This CDR3 has 14 residues. V was clipped by 7 bases and J by 5 bases, with 17 bases between them. Germline CDR1 and CDR2: MDHEN and SYDVKM. CDR3 DNA: TGTGCCAGCACCATCCCGGGACTACATACTGAAGCTTTCTTT. Amino acids: CASTIPGLHTEAFF.

The rearrangement joins TRBV3-1 to TRBJ2-5; TRBD2 matches at 9 bases. The CDR3 is 18 residues long. Germline CDR1 LGHDT, CDR2 YNNKEL (reference sequence). The V gene end was trimmed by 0 bases and the J gene end by 11 bases; junction bases not matched to a gene: 19. The CDR3 is CASSQDSLAGAIDNEQYF. The CDR3 nucleotides read TGTGCCAGCAGCCAAGACTCCTTAGCGGGAGCCATCGACAATGAGCAGTACTTC.

The V and J genes are TRBV25-1 and TRBJ1-4, with D possibly matching TRBD1 (6 bases). The germline CDR1 and CDR2 sequences are MGHDK and SYGVNS. V shed 5 bases and J shed 0 bases, with 13 bases lying between them. This CDR3 region has 16 residues. Written as DNA, the CDR3 is TGTGCCAGCAGTAATGGACAGCTTGCAACTAATGAAAAACTGTTTTTT. Translating it yields CASSNGQLATNEKLFF.

This sequence joins TRBV7-9 and TRBJ1-1, with a weak D call TRBD1 (6 bases). The CDR3 consists of 15 residues. V lost 6 bases to trimming and J lost 0 bases, with 14 bases between them. Germline-derived CDR1 and CDR2 are SEHNR and FQNEAQ (reference sequence). CDR3 coding DNA: TGTGCCAGCAGTTACAGGGAAACCATGAACACTGAAGCTTTCTTT. It yields the protein CASSYRETMNTEAFF. Filled out from reference TRBV7-9 and TRBJ1-1, the complete variable domain reads DTGVSQNPRHKITKRGQNVTFRCDPISEHNRLYWYRQTLGQGPEFLTYFQNEAQLEKSRLLSDRFSAERPKGSFSTLEIQRTEQGDSAMYLCASSYRETMNTEAFFGQGTRLTVV.

The J gene is TRBJ2-7, the V gene TRBV6-5, with 10 positions matching TRBD2. Germline V gene lookup returns CDR1 MNHEY and CDR2 SVGAGI. Unmatched junction bases numbered 13, after V lost 0 bases and J lost 2 bases. The CDR3 totals 19 residues. This CDR3 is CASSYSKYTSGNFPYEQYF. Written as DNA, the CDR3 is TGTGCCAGCAGTTACTCGAAGTACACTAGCGGGAACTTTCCCTACGAGCAGTACTTC.

This clonotype was seen more than once but under ten times. The gene calls are TRBV9 and TRBJ2-3; 8 positions match TRBD2. Germline V gene sequence: CDR1 SGDLS, CDR2 YYNGEE. The CDR3 totals 15 residues. Germline trimming cut 3 bases from V and 6 bases from J; bases unmatched to any gene: 9. The CDR3 nucleotides are TGTGCCAGCAGCGCCCTCCCGGGACTAGATGATACGCAGTATTTT. It is translated as CASSALPGLDDTQYF.

This clonotype was observed at least ten times. The chain links TRBV3-1 to TRBJ2-5; D unresolved. Trimming removed 1 base at V and 5 bases at J, with 11 bases between. Germline V gives CDR1 LGHDT, CDR2 YNNKEL (reference sequence). CDR3 size: 14 residues. Here the CDR3 reads CASSQVDRGETQYF. The CDR3 DNA is TGTGCCAGCAGCCAAGTCGATCGTGGGGAGACCCAGTACTTC.

This chain joins TRBV3-1 and TRBJ2-1; tentatively, D is TRBD1 (5 bases). The ends were cut back, 0 bases at V and 6 bases at J, with 9 bases in the middle. From germline, CDR1 is LGHDT and CDR2 YNNKEL (reference sequence). This CDR3 has 14 amino acids. CDR3 residues: CASSQDPGINEQFF. CDR3 sequence (DNA): TGTGCCAGCAGCCAAGATCCAGGGATCAATGAGCAGTTCTTC.

This clonotype was seen more than once but under ten times. This chain uses TRBV6-2 or TRBV6-3 with TRBJ2-3; unclear D gene. This CDR3 has 14 residues. Germline CDR1 MNHEY, CDR2 SVGEGT. Trimming removed 4 bases at V and 5 bases at J, with 13 bases between. This chain's CDR3 is CASSSSYLGDTQYF. CDR3 DNA: TGTGCCAGCAGTTCCTCATACCTAGGAGATACGCAGTATTTT.

The genes are TRBV21-1 and TRBJ1-5. TRBV21-1 has pseudogene status. This CDR3 region has 15 residues. The chain's CDR3 is CASHDGRAGNQPQHF. The CDR3 DNA reads as TGTGCCAGCCACGACGGGCGGGCGGGCAATCAGCCCCAGCATTTT.

This clonotype was seen more than once but under ten times. The chain couples TRBV15 to TRBJ2-1; TRBD2 might be the D (6 bases). Germline V gene sequence: CDR1 LNHNV, CDR2 YYDKDF (reference sequence). The CDR3 contains 16 residues. V was shortened by 5 bases and J by 0 bases, with 14 bases between the two germline ends. The CDR3 here is CATSRRGMSSYNEQFF. CDR3 nucleotides: TGTGCCACCAGCCGCCGGGGGATGAGCTCCTACAATGAGCAGTTCTTC.

This clonotype appeared a few times. This rearrangement joins TRBV10-1 to TRBJ2-5; D not resolved. V was cut by 6 bases and J by 3 bases, with 8 bases left in between. CDR3 size: 12 residues. Germline CDR1 and CDR2: WNHNN and SYGVQD (reference sequence). The CDR3 here is CASREEKETQYF. DNA for the CDR3: TGCGCCAGCAGGGAAGAAAAAGAGACCCAGTACTTC.